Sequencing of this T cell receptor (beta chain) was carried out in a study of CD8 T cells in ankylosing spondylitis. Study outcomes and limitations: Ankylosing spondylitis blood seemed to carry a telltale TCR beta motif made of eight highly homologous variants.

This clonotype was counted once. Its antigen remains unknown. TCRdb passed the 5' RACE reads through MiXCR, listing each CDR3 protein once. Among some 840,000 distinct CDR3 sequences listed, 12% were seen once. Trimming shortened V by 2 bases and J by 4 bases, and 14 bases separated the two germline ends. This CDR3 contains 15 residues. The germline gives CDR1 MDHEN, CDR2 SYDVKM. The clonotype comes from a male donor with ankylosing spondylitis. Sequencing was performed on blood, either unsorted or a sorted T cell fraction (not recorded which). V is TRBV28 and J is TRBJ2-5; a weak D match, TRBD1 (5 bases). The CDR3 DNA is TGTGCCAGCAGTTTAGGGCCAAAGGGGCTAGAGACCCAGTACTTC. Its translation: CASSLGPKGLETQYF.